Listed here are 5 T cell receptor beta chains from one sample, sequenced in a study of CD8+CD57+ T cells in acquired aplastic anemia listed by TCRdb under 2018. The sequencer was an Illumina HiSeq 2000. Genomic DNA was used as template for profiling of TCR beta VDJ combinations and CDR3 sequences. The raw public reads went through TCRdb reprocessing: fastp at Q25, MiXCR clone calling, in-frame beta chains kept. When rows share a CDR3 protein, they turn into one entry using the most common DNA and genes. This sample comprises about 210,000 distinct CDR3 sequences, around 63% of them detected only once. The ten biggest clones cover about 29% of the sample. Sequencing was performed on sorted CD4+, CD8+, or CD8+CD57+ T cells (not recorded which) from PBMCs. The receptors originated from a human donor in good health.

This chain uses TRBV20-1 with TRBJ1-5; possible D gene TRBD1, 5 bases. This CDR3 region has 15 residues. V was shortened by 7 bases and J by 5 bases, with 21 bases between the two germline ends. Per the germline V gene, CDR1 is DFQATT and CDR2 is SNEGSKA (reference sequence). CDR3 coding DNA: TGCAGTGGGGGCAAGGGGTCGGGGGTCGATCAGCCCCAGCATTTT. Encoded protein: CSGGKGSGVDQPQHF.

The genes are TRBV7-9 and TRBJ1-2; D is perhaps TRBD1 (5 bases). The CDR3 has 13 amino acids. V gave up 5 bases and J gave up 2 bases, with 9 bases separating them. Germline CDR1 reads SEHNR; CDR2 reads FQNEAQ (reference sequence). The CDR3 here is CASSATENYGYTF. The CDR3 DNA follows: TGTGCCAGCAGCGCGACAGAAAACTATGGCTACACCTTC.

The chain recombines TRBV24-1 with TRBJ2-3; 7 nucleotides agree with TRBD2. CDR3 length: 14 amino acids. CDR1 KGHDR and CDR2 SFDVKD come from the germline V gene. Unmatched junction bases numbered 2, after V lost 3 bases and J lost 3 bases. CDR3 in amino acids: CATSDGGETDTQYF. For the CDR3, the DNA is TGTGCCACCAGTGATGGGGGGGAGACAGATACGCAGTATTTT.

This clonotype has only a few counts. This chain uses TRBV2 with TRBJ2-2, with D unresolved. V was cut by 4 bases and J by 3 bases, with 15 bases left in between. This CDR3 region has 16 residues. Looked up from germline, CDR1 is SNHLY and CDR2 is FYNNEI. The CDR3 DNA reads as TGTGCCAGCAGTGTATTCCCTAGTGGTCACACCGGGGAGCTGTTTTTT. As protein: CASSVFPSGHTGELFF.

On this clonotype itself: A read error is likely, as this CDR3 ends without the conserved phenylalanine or tryptophan. The DNA is left out, because the CDR3 cannot be placed on it with certainty; the CDR3 is given as TCRdb lists it. This sequence joins TRBV12-3 or TRBV12-4 and TRBJ2-7. The CDR3 contains 10 residues when both ends are counted. The CDR3 sequence: CASSSLDRCS.